This TCR beta chain was sequenced for a study of human T cells and chemical hapten exposure. Whole-study results and caveats: Significantly more large CDR3 similarity clusters arose among expanded TCRs than among controls.

Using its own MiXCR run on the RACE reads, TCRdb lists one record per CDR3 protein. The sample includes just under 65,000 distinct CDR3 sequences, roughly 9.6% of them seen just once. Germline lookup yields CDR1 MGHRA and CDR2 YSYEKL. The CDR3 is 15 amino acids. The V and J ends lost 1 base and 1 base respectively, with 11 bases between them. Regarding time point: patch test 3, about 24 weeks after DPC sensitization. Described treatment: therapeutic diphenylcyclopropenone sensitization with weekly scalp DPC. This clonotype has at least ten counts. Its specificity is not known. The origin of this receptor is a woman aged 30 to 39 with alopecia areata. Some clones in this sample may be carry-over from other donors' samples. The V call is TRBV4-1, the J call TRBJ2-7; the D gene is possibly TRBD2 (6 bases). This material consisted of whole blood, taken in connection with sensitization to the hapten diphenylcyclopropenone (DPC). CDR3 nucleotide sequence: TGCGCCAGCAGCCAAGGGGACTCTCGTTCCTACGAGCAGTACTTC. Protein: CASSQGDSRSYEQYF.